What follows describes a single T cell receptor beta chain. As yet, its antigen is unknown. Trimming pared 4 bases from V and 4 bases from J, leaving 18 bases between. This CDR3 contains 16 residues. CDR1 and CDR2 from the germline V gene are SGHDT and YYEEEE. This record comes from a study of Ad26.COV2.S vaccination and SARS-CoV-2 variants. Profiling relied on immunoSEQ multiplex PCR, and the TCRdb table lists in-frame clones only, not all of them. The table lists more than 300,000 clones, approximately 86% of them singletons. Study-level results: Measures of TCR breadth and depth may have fallen short of total T cell responses. Recipients of vaccine and of placebo showed similar breadth of their non-spike TCR repertoires.

This sample's treatment: approximately 18 received Ad26.COV2.S at low or high dose, single or two shots; roughly 5 received placebo; per-sample allocation not given. Day 63 after the first vaccine or placebo injection was the time point for sampling. Boston hosted the donor, who was an adult aged 18-55 years. The vaccine antigen was prefusion-stabilized Wuhan SARS-CoV-2 spike. Sequencing was performed on peripheral blood, taken in a trial of Ad26.COV2.S vaccine versus placebo. The TCR was taken from a person between 18 and 65 years old who received the Ad26.COV2.S COVID-19 vaccine or a placebo. The J gene is TRBJ1-3, the V gene TRBV5-6; D not certain. In DNA form, the CDR3 reads TGTGCCAGCAGCGGAGACCTTCCCACCCCCGGAAACACCATATATTTT. It specifies CASSGDLPTPGNTIYF.